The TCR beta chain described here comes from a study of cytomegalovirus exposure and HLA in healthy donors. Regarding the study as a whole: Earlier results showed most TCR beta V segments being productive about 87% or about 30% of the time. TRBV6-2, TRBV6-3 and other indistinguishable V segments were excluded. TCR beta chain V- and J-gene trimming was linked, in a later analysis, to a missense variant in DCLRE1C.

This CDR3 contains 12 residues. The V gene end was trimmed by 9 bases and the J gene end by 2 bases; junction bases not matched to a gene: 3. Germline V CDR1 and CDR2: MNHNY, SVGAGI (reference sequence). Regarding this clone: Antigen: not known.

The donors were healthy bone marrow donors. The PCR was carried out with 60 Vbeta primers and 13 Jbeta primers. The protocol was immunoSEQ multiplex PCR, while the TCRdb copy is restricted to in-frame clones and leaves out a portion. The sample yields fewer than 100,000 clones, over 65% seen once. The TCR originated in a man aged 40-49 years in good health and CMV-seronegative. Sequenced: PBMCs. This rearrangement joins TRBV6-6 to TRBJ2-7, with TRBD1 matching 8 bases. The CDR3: CASGTGAYEQYF. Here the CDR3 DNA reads TGTGCCAGTGGGACAGGAGCCTACGAGCAGTACTTC.